This entry describes one T cell receptor (beta chain). Antigen specificity is unknown. The CDR3 covers 12 residues. The germline V and J ends were trimmed by 5 bases and 6 bases, with 11 bases remaining between them. Germline CDR1 reads SGHTA; CDR2 reads FQGNSA. The sample comes from a study of CD8+CD57+ T cells in acquired aplastic anemia. At the level of the study: DNA from sorted CD4+ and CD8+ cells averaged around 3.5 ug. Reads per healthy sample averaged about 10 million (CD4+) and 11 million to 12 million (CD8+).

Points from the study as a whole: Patients were compared with controls for CD8+ Simpson's diversity, and no significant difference emerged. Almost 30 shared CD8+ CDR3s appeared highly expressed within patients' immunodominant clones.

Genomic DNA acted as the template from which TCR beta VDJ combination and CDR3 sequence profiling were carried out. One entry per CDR3 protein, called by TCRdb with MiXCR from the reads. The sample has some 190,000 distinct CDR3 sequences, roughly half seen once. Material for sequencing was sorted CD4+, CD8+, or CD8+CD57+ T cells (not recorded which) from PBMCs. The receptor was derived from a human donor in good health. The J gene is TRBJ2-7, the V gene TRBV7-2; D remains unclear. The CDR3 protein is CASSPRSREQYF. In nucleotides, the CDR3 is TGTGCCAGCAGCCCACGATCGCGCGAGCAGTACTTC.